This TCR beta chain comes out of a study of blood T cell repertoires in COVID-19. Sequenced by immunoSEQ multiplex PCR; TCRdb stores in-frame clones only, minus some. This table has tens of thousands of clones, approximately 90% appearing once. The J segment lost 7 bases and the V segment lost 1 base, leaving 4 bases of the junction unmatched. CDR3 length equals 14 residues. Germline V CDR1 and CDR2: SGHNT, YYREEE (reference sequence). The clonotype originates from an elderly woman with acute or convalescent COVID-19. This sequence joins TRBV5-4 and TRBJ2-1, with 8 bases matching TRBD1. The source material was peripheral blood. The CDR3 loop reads CASSLTGGWNEQFF. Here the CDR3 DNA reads TGTGCCAGCAGCTTGACAGGGGGGTGGAATGAGCAGTTCTTC.